A selection of T cell receptor beta chains follows, all from one sample in a study of chemoradiotherapy in HPV16-positive cancers. This table comes from immunoSEQ multiplex PCR, and its TCRdb copy is limited to in-frame clones, with some not included. The sample includes approximately 35,000 clones, around four fifths of them seen just once. Sequenced here: blood, sampled from a patient who underwent chemoradiotherapy. These receptors were obtained from a human donor with HPV-associated anogenital cancer. Each CDR3 is given with its conserved first and last residue. Each record gives: J gene, clone size, D gene, V gene, CDR3 protein, CDR3 DNA. The D gene is left open where the match is weak. Size is omitted from some rows. Given values are once, few, many or a class for expanded clones.

J: TRBJ2-7
size: -
D: TRBD1
V: TRBV7-2
CDR3: CASSPRGQMYEQYF
DNA: TGTGCCAGCAGCCCTAGGGGACAGATGTACGAGCAGTACTTC

J: TRBJ2-5
size: once
D: TRBD2
V: TRBV6-5
CDR3: CASRQSGKETQYF
DNA: TGTGCCAGCAGACAAAGCGGGAAAGAGACCCAGTACTTC

J: TRBJ1-6
size: -
D: TRBD1
V: TRBV7-2
CDR3: CASSARQGRNSPLHF
DNA: TGTGCCAGCAGCGCCCGACAGGGGCGGAATTCACCCCTCCACTTT

J: TRBJ2-7
size: -
D: -
V: TRBV19
CDR3: CASSMGQVLLDEQYF
DNA: TGTGCCAGTAGTATGGGGCAGGTTCTTCTAGACGAGCAGTACTTC

J: TRBJ2-7
size: -
D: -
V: TRBV9
CDR3: CASSAGGGEQYF
DNA: TGTGCCAGCAGTGCAGGGGGAGGCGAGCAGTACTTC

J: TRBJ1-2
size: -
D: TRBD1
V: TRBV28
CDR3: CASSRDSYGYTF
DNA: TGTGCCAGCAGTAGGGACAGCTATGGCTACACCTTC

J: TRBJ2-3
size: -
D: TRBD2
V: TRBV7-8
CDR3: CASSLGASGGATDTQYF
DNA: TGTGCCAGCAGCTTAGGAGCTAGCGGGGGAGCCACAGATACGCAGTATTTT

J: TRBJ2-3
size: -
D: -
V: TRBV7-2
CDR3: CASSFQDTQYF
DNA: TGTGCCAGCAGCTTTCAAGATACGCAGTATTTT

J: TRBJ1-2
size: -
D: -
V: TRBV6-6
CDR3: CASSPIGWQGNGYTF
DNA: TGTGCCAGCAGTCCCATCGGCTGGCAGGGAAATGGCTACACCTTC

J: TRBJ1-5
size: -
D: -
V: TRBV7-8
CDR3: CASSSGDQGNQPQHF
DNA: TGTGCCAGCAGCTCAGGGGATCAGGGCAATCAGCCCCAGCATTTT

J: TRBJ1-2
size: few
D: -
V: TRBV7-2
CDR3: CASILGRGGYTF
DNA: TGTGCCAGCATCCTCGGGCGGGGGGGCTACACCTTC

J: TRBJ2-1
size: -
D: TRBD1
V: TRBV5-1
CDR3: CASGTGFTYNEQFF
DNA: TGCGCCAGTGGGACAGGTTTCACCTACAATGAGCAGTTCTTC

J: TRBJ2-7
size: few
D: TRBD2
V: TRBV11-2
CDR3: CASSYGAGRAGYEQYF
DNA: TGTGCCAGCAGCTATGGGGCCGGGAGGGCGGGGTACGAGCAGTACTTC

J: TRBJ1-4
size: -
D: TRBD1
V: TRBV5-4
CDR3: CASSLAGTGVEKLFF
DNA: TGTGCCAGCAGCTTGGCCGGGACAGGGGTCGAAAAACTGTTTTTT

J: TRBJ2-5
size: once
D: TRBD2
V: TRBV29-1
CDR3: CSVLPYGLGQETQYF
DNA: TGCAGCGTTCTACCATACGGACTAGGACAAGAGACCCAGTACTTC

J: TRBJ1-1
size: few
D: TRBD1
V: TRBV2
CDR3: CASGARQGGREAFF
DNA: TGTGCCAGCGGAGCTAGACAGGGGGGCCGTGAAGCTTTCTTT

J: TRBJ2-3
size: -
D: TRBD2
V: TRBV10-3
CDR3: CAISEWPPGGGTSTDTQYF
DNA: TGTGCCATCAGTGAGTGGCCCCCTGGGGGAGGGACTAGCACAGATACGCAGTATTTT

J: TRBJ2-3
size: -
D: TRBD2
V: TRBV5-1
CDR3: CASSGRGTATDTQYF
DNA: TGCGCCAGCAGCGGGCGGGGGACGGCGACGGATACGCAGTATTTT